These 29 T cell receptor beta chains were sequenced from one sample in a study of blood T cell repertoires in COVID-19. The assay was immunoSEQ multiplex PCR, and TCRdb's table has in-frame clones only and misses some. Of about 100,000 clones in the sample, about 82% were seen once. Sequences were obtained from peripheral blood. Source of these receptors: a man in his fifties with active or convalescent COVID-19.

This chain links TRBV9 with TRBJ1-2; TRBD1 is a possible D gene (5 bases). The CDR3 contains 16 residues. Trimming took 4 bases from V and 0 from J, leaving 16 bases between them. Germline V gene lookup returns CDR1 SGDLS and CDR2 YYNGEE. The DNA of the CDR3 is TGTGCCAGCAGCCCTGGCGGGGCGACCACTAACTATGGCTACACCTTC. Amino acid sequence: CASSPGGATTNYGYTF.

The chain combines TRBV4-1 with TRBJ2-2; TRBD1 aligns across 7 bases. Germline trimming cut 3 bases from V and 9 bases from J; bases unmatched to any gene: 16. This CDR3 region has 17 residues. Germline V lookup: CDR1 MGHRA, CDR2 YSYEKL. CDR3 coding DNA: TGCGCCAGCAGCCACTGGTCGAGACAGGGAGTTAAGCGGGAGCTGTTTTTT. This codes for CASSHWSRQGVKRELFF.

The chain is built from TRBV9 and TRBJ2-7, with D possibly matching TRBD2 (7 bases). V was cut by 4 bases and J by 0 bases, with 17 bases left in between. The CDR3 extends over 16 amino acids. Germline V gene lookup returns CDR1 SGDLS and CDR2 YYNGEE. The chain's CDR3 is CASSPGGGGSSYEQYF. The CDR3 region has the DNA TGTGCCAGCAGCCCCGGGGGAGGGGGGAGCTCCTACGAGCAGTACTTC.

The chain employs TRBV28 and TRBJ2-5; 14 bases are shared with TRBD2. With 5 bases clipped from V and 2 bases from J, the junction kept 10 bases outside the gene matches. From germline, CDR1 is MDHEN and CDR2 SYDVKM. This CDR3 comprises 18 residues. DNA of the CDR3: TGTGCCAGCAGTATGACTAGCGGGAGGGCCGTGAGACAAGAGACCCAGTACTTC. Protein sequence: CASSMTSGRAVRQETQYF.

The chain combines TRBV10-2 with TRBJ2-7; D might be TRBD2 (6 bases). Trimming cost V 7 bases and J 6 bases, with 19 bases left between them. CDR3 length: 14 residues. Germline V lookup: CDR1 WSHSY, CDR2 SAAADI. The CDR3 here is CASKEVEASAEQYF. In DNA, the CDR3 is TGCGCCAGCAAGGAGGTCGAGGCTAGCGCCGAGCAGTACTTC.

The V and J genes are TRBV7-9 and TRBJ1-1; 7 bases agree with TRBD1. V gave up 5 bases and J gave up 11 bases; unmatched junction bases: 14. CDR3 size: 14 residues. Germline V gene lookup returns CDR1 SEHNR and CDR2 FQNEAQ (reference sequence). As DNA, the CDR3 is TGTGCCAGCAGCGAGACGACAGGGCGGGGTGATGCTTTCTTT. Translated: CASSETTGRGDAFF.

The chain uses TRBV3-1 (or the pseudogene TRBV3-2) and TRBJ2-1; 8 positions match TRBD2. From germline, CDR1 is LGHDT and CDR2 YNNKEL (reference sequence). J was trimmed by 8 bases and V by 3 bases; bases with no gene match: 6. The CDR3 is 14 amino acids. CDR3 DNA sequence: TGTGCCAGCAGCCACAGCCGGGGGGGTCATGAGCAGTTCTTC. Translation: CASSHSRGGHEQFF.

This clone has a single count. The V and J genes are TRBV12-3 or TRBV12-4 and TRBJ2-2; TRBD2 matches 8 bases. The CDR3 has 13 residues. V was clipped by 8 bases and J by 6 bases; unmatched bases: 5. The CDR3 DNA follows: TGTGCCAGCTTGGTAGCGGGACCCGGGGAGCTGTTTTTT. It translates to CASLVAGPGELFF.

The chain is built from TRBV24-1 and TRBJ1-1, with unresolved D. The length of the CDR3 is 13 residues. The V end was cut by 5 bases, the J end by 4 bases, with 10 bases between. Germline V gene sequence: CDR1 KGHDR, CDR2 SFDVKD. CDR3 bases: TGTGCCACCAGTGCCACGGGATCCACTGAAGCTTTCTTT. Its translation: CATSATGSTEAFF.

The chain joins TRBV3-1 (or the pseudogene TRBV3-2) to TRBJ1-6; possibly TRBD1 for D (6 bases). V shed 2 bases and J shed 6 bases, with 8 bases lying between them. Germline CDR1 is LGHDT and CDR2 is YNNKEL (reference sequence). The CDR3 totals 14 residues. The CDR3, as DNA: TGTGCCAGCAGCCAACAGGGGTCTAATTCACCCCTCCACTTT. Protein: CASSQQGSNSPLHF.

The genes are TRBV19 and TRBJ1-5; a weak D match, TRBD1 (6 bases). Trimming shortened V by 6 bases and J by 3 bases, and 9 bases separated the two germline ends. Germline CDR1 and CDR2: LNHDA and SQIVND (reference sequence). The CDR3 spans 13 residues. The CDR3 loop is CASSGQNNQPQHF. The CDR3 nucleotides are TGTGCCAGTAGCGGACAGAACAATCAGCCCCAGCATTTT.

This clone was observed once. The V call is TRBV3-1 (or the pseudogene TRBV3-2), the J call TRBJ1-5; unclear D gene. Trimming pared 1 base from V and 3 bases from J, leaving 10 bases between. Germline V gives CDR1 LGHDT, CDR2 YNNKEL (reference sequence). CDR3 size: 15 residues. The CDR3: CASSQGSVPNQPQHF. The CDR3 bases are TGTGCCAGCAGCCAAGGATCGGTTCCCAATCAGCCCCAGCATTTT.

In regard to this clone: At one end the junction does not follow the germline gene, possibly because of a read error. This rearrangement joins TRBV7-2 to TRBJ2-7; 7 bases are shared with TRBD2. Germline-derived CDR1 and CDR2 are SGHTA and FQGNSA. The CDR3 covers 14 residues. The CDR3 loop reads CASSSRRAGSHCWF. The CDR3 DNA sequence: TGTGCCAGCAGCTCAAGACGAGCGGGATCCCACTGCTGGTTC.

V and J are TRBV15 and TRBJ1-2; TRBD1 agrees at 7 bases. V shed 1 base and J 5 bases; nucleotides not matched to a gene: 7. Germline V gene data show CDR1 as LNHNV and CDR2 as YYDKDF (reference sequence). The length of the CDR3 is 15 residues. For the CDR3, the DNA is TGTGCCACCAGCAGAGGGACAGGAACTCTTTATGGCTACACCTTC. As protein: CATSRGTGTLYGYTF.

The genes are TRBV6-1 and TRBJ1-2, with D perhaps TRBD1 (5 bases). This CDR3 region has 13 residues. The V end lost 3 bases, the J end lost 2 bases, and 7 bases lay between the germline ends. The germline CDR1 and CDR2 sequences are MNHNS and SASEGT. The CDR3 DNA sequence: TGTGCCAGCAGTGACGCAGGGAACTATGGCTACACCTTC. Residues: CASSDAGNYGYTF.

DNA for the CDR3: TGTGCCAGCAGCTTAGTCTCCCTCTCCTACGAGCAGTACTTC. This codes for CASSLVSLSYEQYF. This chain uses TRBV11-3 with TRBJ2-7; no clear D. The CDR3 sequence is 14 residues long. V was clipped by 1 base and J by 0 bases, with 7 bases between them. From germline, CDR1 is SGHNT and CDR2 YENEEA.

This chain links TRBV19 with TRBJ1-2, with a possible D match to TRBD1 (6 bases). The CDR3 runs to 14 residues. Germline V CDR1 and CDR2: LNHDA, SQIVND (reference sequence). The germline V and J ends were trimmed by 7 bases and 3 bases, with 15 bases remaining between them. DNA of the CDR3: TGTGCCAGTAATCCGGGACACAGTCACTATGGCTACACCTTC. It encodes CASNPGHSHYGYTF. The whole variable domain, remainder taken from reference TRBV19 and TRBJ1-2, is DGGITQSPKYLFRKEGQNVTLSCEQNLNHDAMYWYRQDPGQGLRLIYYSQIVNDFQKGDIAEGYSVSREKKESFPLTVTSAQKNPTAFYLCASNPGHSHYGYTFGSGTRLTVV.

This clone has more than one count but fewer than ten. The rearrangement uses TRBV10-3 and TRBJ2-3; 11 bases line up with TRBD2. CDR3 length: 17 amino acids. Germline V gene lookup returns CDR1 ENHRY and CDR2 SYGVKD. V lost 6 bases to trimming and J lost 3 bases; unmatched junction nucleotides: 11. CDR3 residues: CAIRDGNGLAGTDTQYF. The CDR3 DNA reads TGTGCCATCAGAGACGGAAACGGACTAGCGGGTACAGATACGCAGTATTTT.

The chain combines TRBV7-3 with TRBJ2-1; D is perhaps TRBD2 (5 bases). V dropped 3 bases and J dropped 8 bases, with 14 bases sitting between them. This CDR3 has 14 amino acids. CDR1 and CDR2 from the germline V gene are SGHTA and FQGTGA. The CDR3: CASSFGPGSDEQFF. The CDR3 DNA reads as TGTGCCAGCAGCTTCGGTCCGGGGTCCGATGAGCAGTTCTTC.

The CDR3 is CASRQGMTYNEQFF. CDR3 in DNA: TGTGCCAGTAGACAGGGGATGACCTACAATGAGCAGTTCTTC. V is TRBV19 and J is TRBJ2-1; TRBD1 agrees at 7 bases. Trimming took 6 bases from V and 2 from J; bases not matched to a gene: 4. The CDR3 spans 14 residues. Germline-derived CDR1 and CDR2 are LNHDA and SQIVND (reference sequence).

J is TRBJ1-2 and V is TRBV19; tentative D call: TRBD1 (5 bases). This CDR3 spans 14 amino acids. CDR1 is LNHDA and CDR2 is SQIVND in the germline V gene (reference sequence). V was clipped by 1 base and J by 4 bases, with 10 bases between them. The CDR3 spells CASSIAGHRYGYTF. CDR3 bases: TGTGCCAGTAGTATAGCCGGACATCGCTATGGCTACACCTTC.

The chain has TRBV24-1 and TRBJ1-4; TRBD1 agrees at 9 bases. The junction had 9 bases not matched to a gene; V was cut back by 4 bases and J by 7 bases. CDR1 is KGHDR, CDR2 SFDVKD, per germline. The CDR3 has 16 residues. The CDR3 protein is CATSDPSTGGGEKLFF. The CDR3, as DNA: TGTGCCACCAGTGACCCTTCGACAGGGGGTGGTGAAAAACTGTTTTTT.

The chain combines TRBV24-1 with TRBJ1-2; 8 bases are a match to TRBD1. Germline lookup yields CDR1 KGHDR and CDR2 SFDVKD. J gave up 6 bases and V 4 bases, and 6 bases lay outside the gene matches. CDR3 length: 14 amino acids. The CDR3 region is CATSDPGQGNGYTF. DNA for the CDR3: TGTGCCACCAGTGACCCTGGACAGGGAAATGGCTACACCTTC.

V and J are TRBV6-2 or TRBV6-3 and TRBJ2-7; weak D call: TRBD1 (5 bases). Germline CDR1 MNHEY, CDR2 SVGEGT. The CDR3 is 15 residues long. V was trimmed by 0 bases and J by 8 bases, leaving 17 bases between them. CDR3: CASSYSGQAPTKQYF. In DNA, the CDR3 is TGTGCCAGCAGTTACTCCGGACAAGCTCCTACGAAGCAGTACTTC.

This clone was observed a handful of times. The V gene is TRBV25-1, the J gene TRBJ1-4, with 7 positions matching TRBD1. Trimming took 0 bases from V and 6 from J; bases not matched to a gene: 4. Germline V gene sequence: CDR1 MGHDK, CDR2 SYGVNS. CDR3 length: 15 residues. The DNA for the CDR3 is TGTGCCAGCAGTGAATACCTAGGGACAGATGAAAAACTGTTTTTT. It encodes CASSEYLGTDEKLFF.

The count of this clone is one. The V and J genes are TRBV7-3 and TRBJ1-2; D unclear. Looked up from germline, CDR1 is SGHTA and CDR2 is FQGTGA. CDR3 length: 14 amino acids. Trimming removed 5 bases at V and 3 bases at J, with 13 bases between. CDR3: CASSPEHADYGYTF. The CDR3 DNA is TGTGCCAGCAGCCCCGAACATGCAGACTATGGCTACACCTTC.

The V and J genes are TRBV7-3 and TRBJ2-3, with 10 bases matching TRBD2. V trimming: 5 bases; J trimming: 11 bases; junction bases outside the gene matches: 7. This CDR3 is 13 amino acids long. In germline, CDR1 is SGHTA, CDR2 FQGTGA. The CDR3 protein is CASSPGTSDRQYF. The CDR3 nucleotides are TGTGCCAGCAGCCCTGGGACTAGCGATCGGCAGTATTTT.

This clone turned up a few times. The genes are TRBV2 and TRBJ1-6; 7 bases are shared with TRBD1. J lost 6 bases, V lost 6 bases, and 2 bases had no gene match. Germline CDR1 reads SNHLY; CDR2 reads FYNNEI. The CDR3 length is 13 residues. In DNA form, the CDR3 reads TGTGCCAGCAGCTGGGACAGTAATTCACCCCTCCACTTT. Amino acids: CASSWDSNSPLHF.

The rearrangement joins TRBV9 to TRBJ1-3; D uncertain. This CDR3 region has 16 residues. Germline CDR1 SGDLS, CDR2 YYNGEE. Trimming shortened V by 4 bases and J by 0 bases, and 14 bases separated the two germline ends. As DNA, the CDR3 is TGTGCCAGCAGCCCACGCAGCGAATTCTCTGGAAACACCATATATTTT. Its translation: CASSPRSEFSGNTIYF.